The rows below give T cell receptor beta chains drawn from one sample of a study of blood T cells in healthy people across ages. TCRdb processed the 5' RACE reads anew with MiXCR; each CDR3 protein has one entry. The sample contains over 1,500,000 distinct CDR3 sequences, about two fifths of which appear only once. Sequences were obtained from blood. These receptors were obtained from a human donor in good health. Each CDR3 is given with its conserved first and last residue.

CASSVGGGNEKLFF,TRBV9
CSAPPGYNEQYF,TRBV20-1
CASSSQGNGYTF,TRBV6-5
CSQITGHNEQFF,TRBV29-1
CASRWDTRDNRQYF,TRBV12-3/TRBV12-4
CASSLNTGRETQYF,TRBV5-1
CASGPDGVSSYYGYTF,TRBV27
CVSSPLGLKQGSYNEQFF,TRBV11-2
CASSVATGELSSGANVLTF,TRBV9
CASSAGVGARYNEQFF,TRBV7-9
CASSPTSRGDYEQYF,TRBV12-3/TRBV12-4
CASSPLRTGGGTEAFF,TRBV28
CASSYEGLAGRGQFF,TRBV6-2/TRBV6-3
CSARDLTTEELAAEETQYF,TRBV20-1
CSARDQKDSNYGYTF,TRBV20-1
CAISGTGGTEAFF,TRBV10-3
CSVDEGSTDTQYF,TRBV29-1
CASSQGEVETQYF,TRBV4-2
CATSGQASTDTQYF,TRBV24-1